This is a list of T cell receptor beta chains from one sample in a study of vaccination effects on CD4 cells after COVID-19. Antigens for these TCRs are unknown. This table comes from immunoSEQ multiplex PCR, and its TCRdb copy is limited to in-frame clones, with some not included. This table has over 8,000 clones, about 75% appearing once. Sequencing was performed on CD4+ T cells from PBMCs cultured without peptide, taken after COVID-19 vaccination. The receptors stem from a human donor who received a COVID-19 vaccine. Both conserved end residues are part of each CDR3. A D gene is named only where the DNA matches it firmly. Some rows have no size entry. The others give once, few or many, or a class for an expanded clone.

d_call j_call clone_size v_call cdr3_nt cdr3_aa
. TRBJ2-7 . TRBV3-1/TRBV3-2 TGTGCCAGCAGCCCGGGGCAGGGACGTCGGGAGCAGTACTTC CASSPGQGRREQYF
TRBD1 TRBJ1-2 . TRBV6-5 TGTGCCAGCAGTTACTCGGGACAGGGAGGATCCTATGGCTACACCTTC CASSYSGQGGSYGYTF
. TRBJ2-7 . TRBV3-1/TRBV3-2 TGTGCCAGCAGCCCCGCGGACAGCTACGAGCAGTACTTC CASSPADSYEQYF
. TRBJ2-5 . TRBV9 TGTGCCAGCAGCGTTGGACAGATCCAAGAGACCCAGTACTTC CASSVGQIQETQYF
. TRBJ1-4 once TRBV5-1 TGCGCCAGCAGCTTGGCTCCCCCGGGGACTAATGAAAAACTGTTTTTT CASSLAPPGTNEKLFF
TRBD1 TRBJ1-2 . TRBV7-8 TGTGCCAGCAGCTCACCGGGACAGGGTCGTAACTATGGCTACACCTTC CASSSPGQGRNYGYTF
. TRBJ1-5 . TRBV21-1 TGTGCCAGCAGCAAAGTCCCCGTACTGCCTCAGCCCCAGCATTTT CASSKVPVLPQPQHF
. TRBJ1-1 . TRBV7-3 TGTGCCAGCACCCCAGGGGCGGGAAACACTGAAGCTTTCTTT CASTPGAGNTEAFF
TRBD1 TRBJ2-7 . TRBV5-1 TGCGCCAGCAGTGGACAGGGCTACGAGCAGTACTTC CASSGQGYEQYF
TRBD1 TRBJ1-6 . TRBV6-5 TGTGCCAGCAGTTCCGGACAGGGAGGGTCACCCCTCCACTTT CASSSGQGGSPLHF
. TRBJ2-7 . TRBV5-1 TGCGCCAGCAGCCCATACACTTCCACAGGGGAGCAGTACTTC CASSPYTSTGEQYF
. TRBJ2-7 . TRBV9 TGTGCCAGCAGCGTAGATCTCCGTCCTCACGAGCAGTACTTC CASSVDLRPHEQYF
. TRBJ2-7 few TRBV2 TGTGCCAGCAAAGGAGGGGGAGGCTACGAGCAGTACTTC CASKGGGGYEQYF
. TRBJ1-1 . TRBV24-1 TGTGCCACCAGTGGGGGGGGGACTGAAGCTTTCTTT CATSGGGTEAFF
. TRBJ1-2 . TRBV6-5 TGTGCCAGCAGTTACGGGATCGACAGGCGGGGTGGCTACACCTTC CASSYGIDRRGGYTF
. TRBJ1-6 few TRBV6-5 TGTGCCAGCAGTTACTCGAGACAGACCTATAATTCACCCCTCCACTTT CASSYSRQTYNSPLHF
TRBD1 TRBJ1-1 . TRBV18 TGTGCCACCCTGGGACAGCCGAACACTGAAGCTTTCTTT CATLGQPNTEAFF
. TRBJ2-7 . TRBV5-1 TGCGCCAGCAGCTTGGAAGGGCTCTCCTACGAGCAGTACTTC CASSLEGLSYEQYF
. TRBJ2-7 . TRBV4-3 TGCGCCAGCAGCCGTTACCGGGACGGCTACGAGCAGTACTTC CASSRYRDGYEQYF
. TRBJ1-2 . TRBV7-2 TGTGCCAGCAGCGGCTACAGGGACGGCTACACCTTC CASSGYRDGYTF
TRBD1 TRBJ1-2 . TRBV12-5 TGTGCTAGTGGTTTGTATCCGACAGGGCAGGCGAATGGCTACACCTTC CASGLYPTGQANGYTF
TRBD1 TRBJ1-4 once TRBV6-1 TGTGCCAGCAGTGAAGCGGTACACAGGGGGTCGGGTAATGAAAAACTGTTTTTT CASSEAVHRGSGNEKLFF
. TRBJ1-2 . TRBV5-5 TGTGCCAGCAGCTTGGGGACGGTCCCCTATGGCTACACCTTC CASSLGTVPYGYTF
TRBD2 TRBJ2-1 . TRBV19 TGTGCCAGTAGTATCACTAGCGTTCTCAATGAGCAGTTCTTC CASSITSVLNEQFF
. TRBJ2-5 . TRBV7-2 TGTGCCAGCAGCTTTGTCCAGTCCAAAGAGACCCAGTACTTC CASSFVQSKETQYF
. TRBJ2-7 few TRBV2 TGTGCCAGCACTCGGGACCCACCCTACGAGCAGTACTTC CASTRDPPYEQYF
. TRBJ1-2 . TRBV7-9 TGTGCCAGCAGCTTAGAATTGGGATCGGCCTATGGCTACACCTTC CASSLELGSAYGYTF
. TRBJ2-3 . TRBV19 TGTGCCAGTAGTATCGGCGGGGGCACAGATACGCAGTATTTT CASSIGGGTDTQYF
. TRBJ1-3 once TRBV30 TGTGCCTGCCCCCAGAACGGACTTCCCGGAAACACCATATATTTT CACPQNGLPGNTIYF
. TRBJ1-1 . TRBV9 TGTGCCAGCAGCGCGCCGGCAGGGGCCCTGAACACTGAAGCTTTCTTT CASSAPAGALNTEAFF
TRBD1 TRBJ2-7 once TRBV7-2 TGTGCCACCCCGGGACAGGCTTTATACGAGCAGTACTTC CATPGQALYEQYF
. TRBJ2-3 . TRBV7-9 TGTGCCAGCAGCTTAGAAGTCACAGATACGCAGTATTTT CASSLEVTDTQYF
. TRBJ2-7 few TRBV30 TGTGCAATCAGAAATTGGCGGGTTCCCTACGAGCAGTACTTC CAIRNWRVPYEQYF
. TRBJ2-5 . TRBV4-1 TGCGCCAGCAGTAAGGGAATGAGCAGAGAGACCCAGTACTTC CASSKGMSRETQYF
TRBD1 TRBJ1-2 . TRBV6-2/TRBV6-3 TGTGCCAGCAGTTACCCCGGACAGGCCATTAGGGGTGGCTACACCTTC CASSYPGQAIRGGYTF
. TRBJ1-1 . TRBV12-5 TGTGCTAGTGGTTCCGCTTTCTTT CASGSAFF
. TRBJ1-1 once TRBV18 TGTGCCAGCTCATACCAAACAGAGAACACTGAAGCTTTCTTT CASSYQTENTEAFF
. TRBJ1-2 once TRBV14 TGTGCCAGCAGCCAAGACCTGGGGAACTTCGGGGGCTACACCTTC CASSQDLGNFGGYTF
TRBD1 TRBJ1-1 . TRBV28 TGTGCCAGCAGGTTCGGGACAGTTAACACTGAAGCTTTCTTT CASRFGTVNTEAFF
. TRBJ2-3 . TRBV5-1 TGCGCCAGCAGCCTCCTGACCAGCGCTAGCACAGATACGCAGTATTTT CASSLLTSASTDTQYF
. TRBJ1-5 . TRBV6-5 TGTGCCAGCGCCGCGGGACGGCTAAATCAGCCCCAGCATTTT CASAAGRLNQPQHF
TRBD1 TRBJ2-7 . TRBV6-6 TGTGCCAGCAGTACAACAGGGGGATCGGTCTACGAGCAGTACTTC CASSTTGGSVYEQYF